This T cell receptor beta chain was profiled in a study of Graves' ophthalmopathy and Graves' hyperthyroidism. Study background: Blood was drawn at initial diagnosis, before any treatment.

This clonotype was observed a handful of times. Excluded were patients with other autoimmune diseases, uncontrolled infections, pregnancy or lactation. It was on clinical symptoms, serum thyroxine, TRAb, thyroid ultrasound and orbital computed tomography that diagnosis relied. Amplified material comprised TCR beta CDR3 regions derived from RNA transcripts. After a first-round RT-PCR with HTBI primers, a second-round multiplex PCR was run. One entry per CDR3 protein results from TCRdb running MiXCR on the multiplex PCR reads. Of hundreds of thousands of distinct CDR3 sequences listed, 35% to 50% are singletons. The CDR3 is 15 amino acids. Unmatched junction bases numbered 11, after V lost 5 bases and J lost 5 bases. The germline V gene has CDR1 SGHTA and CDR2 FQGNSA.

The V and J genes are TRBV7-2 and TRBJ2-5; 7 bases map to TRBD1. This clonotype originated in an adult man with Graves' ophthalmopathy. The sample was peripheral blood. Written as DNA, the CDR3 is TGTGCCAGCAGCCCCCCCCCGGGACAGTATGAGACCCAGTACTTC. Translated: CASSPPPGQYETQYF.